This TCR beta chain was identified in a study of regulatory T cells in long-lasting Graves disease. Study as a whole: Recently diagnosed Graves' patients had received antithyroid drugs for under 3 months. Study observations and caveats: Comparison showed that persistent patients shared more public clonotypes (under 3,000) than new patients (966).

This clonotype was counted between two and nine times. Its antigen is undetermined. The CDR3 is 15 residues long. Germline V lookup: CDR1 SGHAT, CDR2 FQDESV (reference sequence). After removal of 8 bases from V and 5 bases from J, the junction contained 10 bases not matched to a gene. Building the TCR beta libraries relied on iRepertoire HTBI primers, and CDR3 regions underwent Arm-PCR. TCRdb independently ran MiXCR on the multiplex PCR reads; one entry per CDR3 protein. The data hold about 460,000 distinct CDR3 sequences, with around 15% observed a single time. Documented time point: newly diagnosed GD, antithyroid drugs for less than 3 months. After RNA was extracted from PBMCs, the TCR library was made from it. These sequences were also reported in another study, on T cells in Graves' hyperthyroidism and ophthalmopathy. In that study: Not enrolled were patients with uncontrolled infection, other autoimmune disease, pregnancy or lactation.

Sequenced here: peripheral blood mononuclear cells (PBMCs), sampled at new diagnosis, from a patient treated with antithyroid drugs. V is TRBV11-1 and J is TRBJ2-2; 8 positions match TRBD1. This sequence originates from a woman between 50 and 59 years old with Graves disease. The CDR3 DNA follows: TGTGCCAGCCGCTCGCGGACAGGGACAACCGGGGAGCTGTTTTTT. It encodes CASRSRTGTTGELFF.